The 30 T cell receptor beta chains presented below share a single source sample, sequenced in a study of identical twins. TCRdb recomputed calls from the 5' RACE reads with MiXCR, one row per CDR3 protein. The table lists some 190,000 distinct CDR3 sequences, about a sixth of them singletons. This sample was also put to use in a study of T cells expressing NK-cell markers.

Input material: CD8+ T cells sorted from blood. The receptors were gathered from a woman in her late teens or twenties in good health.

The chain joins TRBV20-1 to TRBJ2-1; D is uncertain. Per germline, CDR1 DFQATT and CDR2 SNEGSKA (reference sequence). The CDR3 is made up of 15 amino acids. Trimming stripped 0 bases from V and 0 bases from J, with 9 bases between. The CDR3 DNA follows: TGCAGTGCTAGAGATCAAGCAGGCTCCTACAATGAGCAGTTCTTC. As protein: CSARDQAGSYNEQFF.

V gene TRBV19 combines with J gene TRBJ2-1; D perhaps matches TRBD2 (5 bases). The CDR3 covers 13 residues. CDR1 and CDR2 (germline): LNHDA, SQIVND (reference sequence). Trimming took off 7 bases at V and 5 bases at J, with 12 bases between the two ends. The CDR3 protein is CASTSVGDNEQFF. CDR3 DNA sequence: TGTGCCAGTACCTCAGTCGGGGACAATGAGCAGTTCTTC. Full variable domain (outside the CDR3, taken from reference TRBV19 and TRBJ2-1): DGGITQSPKYLFRKEGQNVTLSCEQNLNHDAMYWYRQDPGQGLRLIYYSQIVNDFQKGDIAEGYSVSREKKESFPLTVTSAQKNPTAFYLCASTSVGDNEQFFGPGTRLTVL.

This clonotype was seen a few times. The chain links TRBV5-1 to TRBJ2-2; 8 bases align to TRBD1. CDR1 is SGHRS and CDR2 is YFSETQ in the germline V gene. Germline trimming cut 7 bases from V and 4 bases from J; bases unmatched to any gene: 0. The CDR3 has 12 amino acids. The CDR3 DNA is TGCGCCAGCGACAGGGGCACCGGGGAGCTGTTTTTT. Amino acids: CASDRGTGELFF. Based on the CDR3 plus reference TRBV5-1 and TRBJ2-2, the full variable domain is KAGVTQTPRYLIKTRGQQVTLSCSPISGHRSVSWYQQTPGQGLQFLFEYFSETQRNKGNFPGRFSGRQFSNSRSEMNVSTLELGDSALYLCASDRGTGELFFGEGSRLTVL.

The chain carries TRBV27 and TRBJ2-1; D possibly corresponds to TRBD2 (6 bases). Deletions cut 5 bases from V and 4 bases from J, with 18 bases between. In germline, CDR1 is MNHEY, CDR2 SMNVEV (reference sequence). The CDR3 loop spans 16 amino acids. The CDR3 loop is CASSPPGLGQYNEQFF. The CDR3 DNA sequence: TGTGCCAGCAGTCCTCCGGGACTGGGTCAATACAATGAGCAGTTCTTC.

The chain uses TRBV14 and TRBJ2-2; weak D call: TRBD2 (7 bases). Germline V gene sequence: CDR1 SGHDN, CDR2 FVKESK. The CDR3 contains 15 residues. Trimming stripped 5 bases from V and 6 bases from J, with 16 bases between. This chain's CDR3 is CASSFYAGASGELFF. The CDR3 bases are TGTGCCAGCAGCTTTTACGCGGGGGCCTCCGGGGAGCTGTTTTTT.

There are a few counts of this clonotype. The rearrangement joins TRBV29-1 to TRBJ1-2; D perhaps matches TRBD1 (5 bases). The CDR3 is 13 residues long. Per germline, CDR1 SQVTM and CDR2 ANQGSEA. Trimming shortened V by 6 bases and J by 2 bases, and 13 bases separated the two germline ends. CDR3 region: CSVGGGRNYGYTF. The CDR3 region has the DNA TGCAGCGTCGGGGGGGGTCGGAACTATGGCTACACCTTC.

This sequence joins TRBV12-3 or TRBV12-4 and TRBJ2-1, with 14 bases fitting TRBD2. The CDR3 has 18 amino acids. The CDR3 coding sequence is TGTACCTGCAGTTCCGGGACTAGCGGGAGTACGTCGAGGAATGAGCAGTTCTTC. This translates into CTCSSGTSGSTSRNEQFF.

This chain uses TRBV6-6 with TRBJ1-5; the D gene is possibly TRBD1 (5 bases). CDR3 length: 13 amino acids. V was shortened by 8 bases and J by 7 bases, with 15 bases between the two germline ends. Looked up from germline, CDR1 is MNHNY and CDR2 is SVGAGI (reference sequence). Here the CDR3 reads CASWGQGFQPQHF. CDR3 DNA sequence: TGTGCCAGCTGGGGTCAGGGTTTCCAGCCCCAGCATTTT.

The rearrangement joins TRBV20-1 to TRBJ2-5, with 12 bases lining up with TRBD2. This CDR3 is built from 18 residues. The germline V gene has CDR1 DFQATT and CDR2 SNEGSKA (reference sequence). Trimming removed 3 bases from V and 4 bases from J; junction bases left unmatched: 15. The CDR3 here is CSARETKTSGGFLETQYF. The CDR3 DNA reads as TGCAGTGCTAGGGAGACGAAGACTAGCGGGGGTTTTCTAGAGACCCAGTACTTC.

A few counts support this clonotype. The rearrangement links TRBV19 to TRBJ2-2; no firm D call. CDR1 is LNHDA and CDR2 is SQIVND in the germline V gene (reference sequence). V gave up 3 bases and J gave up 4 bases, with 15 bases separating them. The CDR3 totals 16 residues. CDR3 sequence reads: CASSILSGQLTGELFF. The CDR3 DNA sequence: TGTGCCAGTAGTATTCTGTCCGGGCAGCTCACCGGGGAGCTGTTTTTT.

This clonotype was seen a handful of times. The chain carries TRBV13 and TRBJ2-7; tentative D call: TRBD1 (7 bases). The CDR3 sequence is 15 residues long. The V end was cut by 4 bases, the J end by 0 bases, with 13 bases between. Germline CDR1 reads PRHDT; CDR2 reads FYEKMQ (reference sequence). DNA of the CDR3: TGTGCCAGCAGCTGGTCAGGGGGGAGCTCCTACGAGCAGTACTTC. Its translation is CASSWSGGSSYEQYF.

The J gene is TRBJ1-1, the V gene TRBV7-9, with 10 bases aligning to TRBD1. The V and J ends lost 5 bases and 4 bases, in that order; junction bases with no gene match: 10. The CDR3 spans 16 residues. Germline CDR1 SEHNR, CDR2 FQNEAQ (reference sequence). CDR3 in amino acids: CASSAGQGGRGTEAFF. DNA for the CDR3: TGTGCCAGCAGCGCCGGACAGGGGGGAAGGGGCACTGAAGCTTTCTTT. The full variable domain, with the rest looked up from reference TRBV7-9 and TRBJ1-1, is DTGVSQNPRHKITKRGQNVTFRCDPISEHNRLYWYRQTLGQGPEFLTYFQNEAQLEKSRLLSDRFSAERPKGSFSTLEIQRTEQGDSAMYLCASSAGQGGRGTEAFFGQGTRLTVV.

This clonotype was observed many times. The V call is TRBV12-3 or TRBV12-4, the J call TRBJ1-1; D call uncertain. The V end was cut by 6 bases, the J end by 1 base, with 3 bases between. The CDR3 loop spans 11 amino acids. The CDR3 nucleotides are TGTGCCAGCAGCAGGAACACTGAAGCTTTCTTT. Translation: CASSRNTEAFF.

V gene TRBV20-1 combines with J gene TRBJ2-1, with 7 bases matching TRBD2. Germline CDR1 is DFQATT and CDR2 is SNEGSKA (reference sequence). This CDR3 region has 14 residues. Germline trimming cut 4 bases from V and 5 bases from J; bases unmatched to any gene: 8. Here the CDR3 reads CSATTGLDDNEQFF. CDR3 sequence (DNA): TGCAGTGCTACCACTGGACTAGACGACAATGAGCAGTTCTTC.

This clonotype came up a few times. The chain uses TRBV9 and TRBJ2-7; the match to TRBD2 covers 12 bases. The germline V gene has CDR1 SGDLS and CDR2 YYNGEE. The CDR3 sequence is 18 residues long. V trimming: 3 bases; J trimming: 3 bases; junction bases outside the gene matches: 13. The CDR3 coding sequence is TGTGCCAGCAGCGCAGGGCATACCGGACTAGCGGGAAGCTACGAGCAGTACTTC. It encodes CASSAGHTGLAGSYEQYF.

This clonotype was seen a handful of times. The chain carries TRBV12-3 or TRBV12-4 and TRBJ2-3; 7 positions agree with TRBD2. This CDR3 is 16 amino acids long. V shed 10 bases and J 2 bases; nucleotides not matched to a gene: 15. The CDR3 region is CAISFALADSTDTQYF. The CDR3 region has the DNA TGTGCCATCTCATTCGCGCTAGCGGACTCCACAGATACGCAGTATTTT.

This clonotype was picked up a small number of times. A junction end diverges from the germline sequence, so it may reflect a read error. The chain couples TRBV29-1 to TRBJ2-2; TRBD1 might be the D (6 bases). The germline V gene encodes CDR1 SQVTM and CDR2 ANQGSEA. The CDR3 length is 15 residues. CDR3 nucleotides: TGCAGCGTTGAAGATCCACAGGGTGGGCCCGGGGAGCGGTTTTTT. It encodes CSVEDPQGGPGERFF.

Only a few counts were recorded for this clonotype. V is TRBV12-3 or TRBV12-4 and J is TRBJ1-1; D remains unclear. V shed 6 bases and J shed 1 base, with 6 bases lying between them. The CDR3 extends over 12 amino acids. CDR3 amino acids: CASRGRNTEAFF. The CDR3 DNA follows: TGTGCCAGCAGGGGCCGGAACACTGAAGCTTTCTTT.

This chain links TRBV4-3 with TRBJ2-3; TRBD2 aligns across 9 bases. CDR1 and CDR2 from the germline V gene are LGHNA and YSLEER. CDR3 length equals 17 residues. J lost 3 bases, V lost 2 bases, and 9 bases had no gene match. CDR3 amino acids: CASSQSRAGGPTDTQYF. CDR3 bases: TGCGCCAGCAGCCAATCTCGGGCGGGAGGGCCAACAGATACGCAGTATTTT.

This clonotype was recorded many times. The gene calls are TRBV29-1 and TRBJ1-2; D is uncertain. With 4 bases removed from V and 8 bases from J, the gap between germline ends came to 11 bases. The CDR3 covers 11 residues. The germline CDR1 and CDR2 sequences are SQVTM and ANQGSEA. CDR3 protein: CSVAGMSGYTF. Here the CDR3 DNA reads TGCAGCGTTGCTGGAATGAGCGGCTACACCTTC.

The table lists this clonotype with a few counts. V usage is TRBV12-3 or TRBV12-4 and J usage is TRBJ2-2; possible D gene TRBD2, 5 bases. V lost 4 bases to trimming and J lost 7 bases, with 13 bases between them. This CDR3 has 14 residues. DNA for the CDR3: TGTGCCAGCAGTTATCGGGGTCGGATCGGGGAGCTGTTTTTT. Protein product: CASSYRGRIGELFF.

The chain recombines TRBV4-3 with TRBJ2-7; 14 nucleotides match TRBD2. CDR1 and CDR2 (germline): LGHNA, YSLEER. V trimming: 4 bases; J trimming: 2 bases; junction bases outside the gene matches: 7. There are 17 residues in the CDR3. The CDR3 nucleotides are TGCGCCAGCAGCCCGGGACTAGCGGGAGAGACCACCTACGAGCAGTACTTC. Translated, it gives CASSPGLAGETTYEQYF.

This chain joins TRBV2 and TRBJ1-1; 7 positions match TRBD1. The CDR3 sequence is 15 residues long. From germline, CDR1 is SNHLY and CDR2 FYNNEI. Losses at the gene ends were 8 bases for V and 0 bases for J; bases not matched to a gene: 9. CDR3 nucleotides: TGTGCCAGCCTGGGGGGACAGATAATGAACACTGAAGCTTTCTTT. Encoded protein: CASLGGQIMNTEAFF.

This clonotype was seen ten or more times. The chain recombines TRBV6-5 with TRBJ1-1, with 7 bases matching TRBD1. V gave up 5 bases and J gave up 11 bases; unmatched junction bases: 8. The CDR3 contains 12 residues. Germline assignment: CDR1 MNHEY and CDR2 SVGAGI. In DNA, the CDR3 is TGTGCCAGCAGTCCAGGGGGAGGGTCGGCTTTCTTT. Its protein is CASSPGGGSAFF.

This sequence joins TRBV14 and TRBJ2-7; weak D call: TRBD1 (6 bases). Germline values: CDR1 SGHDN, CDR2 FVKESK. The CDR3 spans 12 residues. V shed 5 bases and J shed 6 bases, with 11 bases lying between them. DNA for the CDR3: TGTGCCAGCAGCGCAACAGGGCTCGAGCAGTACTTC. Protein product: CASSATGLEQYF.

This clonotype occurred a few times. The V gene is TRBV2, the J gene TRBJ2-5; D remains unclear. Germline lookup yields CDR1 SNHLY and CDR2 FYNNEI. There are 12 residues in the CDR3. The V end was cut by 6 bases, the J end by 5 bases, with 10 bases between. CDR3 in DNA: TGTGCCAGCAGAGGACCGGAGGAGACCCAGTACTTC. Its protein is CASRGPEETQYF.

This chain joins TRBV2 and TRBJ2-5, with TRBD2 matching over 9 bases. CDR1 and CDR2 (germline): SNHLY, FYNNEI. This CDR3 has 15 amino acids. The V gene end was trimmed by 6 bases and the J gene end by 5 bases; junction bases not matched to a gene: 10. The CDR3 spells CASRSHMAGGETQYF. The CDR3 coding sequence is TGTGCCAGCAGGAGCCATATGGCGGGGGGGGAGACCCAGTACTTC.

The chain employs TRBV11-2 and TRBJ2-2; TRBD2 is a possible D gene (5 bases). Germline V lookup: CDR1 SGHAT, CDR2 FQNNGV. V shed 11 bases and J shed 5 bases, with 9 bases lying between them. This CDR3 contains 11 residues. CDR3 sequence reads: CAERETGELFF. Written as DNA, the CDR3 is TGTGCCGAAAGGGAGACCGGGGAGCTGTTTTTT.

This clonotype occurred a few times. The chain recombines TRBV7-2 with TRBJ2-3, with D perhaps TRBD2 (6 bases). The CDR3 has 16 residues. CDR1 is SGHTA, CDR2 FQGNSA, per germline. Trimming removed 4 bases from V and 4 bases from J, with 18 bases in between. The CDR3 here is CASSSQQGGEADTQYF. In DNA form, the CDR3 reads TGTGCCAGCAGCTCCCAGCAGGGAGGTGAGGCAGATACGCAGTATTTT.

V gene TRBV10-3 combines with J gene TRBJ2-5; D is ambiguous. Trimming cost V 2 bases and J 2 bases, with 9 bases left between them. This CDR3 region has 14 residues. Germline V CDR1 and CDR2: ENHRY, SYGVKD. CDR3 amino acids: CAISENSIQETQYF. CDR3 in DNA: TGTGCCATCAGTGAGAACTCGATACAAGAGACCCAGTACTTC.